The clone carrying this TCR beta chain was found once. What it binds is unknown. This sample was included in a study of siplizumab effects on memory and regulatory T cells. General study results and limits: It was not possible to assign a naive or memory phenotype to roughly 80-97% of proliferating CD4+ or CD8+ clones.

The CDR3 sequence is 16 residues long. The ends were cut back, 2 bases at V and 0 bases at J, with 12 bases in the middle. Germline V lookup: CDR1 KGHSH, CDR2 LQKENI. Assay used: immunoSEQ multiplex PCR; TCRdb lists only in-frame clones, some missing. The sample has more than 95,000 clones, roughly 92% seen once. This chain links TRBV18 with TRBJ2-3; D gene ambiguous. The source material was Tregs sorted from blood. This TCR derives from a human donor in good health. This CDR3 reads CASSPVDGASTDTQYF. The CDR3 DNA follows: TGTGCCAGCTCACCAGTGGATGGAGCTAGCACAGATACGCAGTATTTT.